This T cell receptor (beta chain) originates from a study of graft-versus-host responses after intestinal transplantation. Trimming removed 1 base from V and 5 bases from J, with 10 bases in between. The CDR3 length is 14 residues. Germline loops: CDR1 SGHRS, CDR2 YFSETQ. This clone is a singleton in its sample. Its target is not known. Here immunoSEQ multiplex PCR was the method, and the copy in TCRdb shows in-frame clones only, minus some. The sample lists 90,000 to 120,000 clones; roughly 86% were seen once. Sequences were derived from unstimulated CD4+ T cells sorted from spleen or lymph node cells, sampled before transplant. The source of this sequence is a human donor who was the organ donor for an intestinal transplant. The genes are TRBV5-1 and TRBJ2-1, with D unclear. The DNA for the CDR3 is TGCGCCAGCAGCTTGTTTTCCCACAACAATGAGCAGTTCTTC. This translates into CASSLFSHNNEQFF.